The 16 T cell receptor beta chains below come from one sample, sequenced in a study of blood T cell repertoires in COVID-19. TCRdb keeps only in-frame clones here, not all; method: immunoSEQ multiplex PCR. The data hold approximately 210,000 clones, with 82% observed a single time. Input material: PBMCs or T cells enriched from blood (not recorded which). These receptors were collected from a woman in her fifties or sixties who had recovered from COVID-19.

V and J are TRBV7-2 and TRBJ2-7; perhaps TRBD2 as D (7 bases). V lost 1 base to trimming and J lost 4 bases, with 17 bases between them. The CDR3 totals 16 residues. CDR1 and CDR2 from the germline V gene are SGHTA and FQGNSA. The chain's CDR3 is CASSLGLGGGPYEQYF. The DNA of the CDR3 is TGTGCCAGCAGCTTAGGGCTGGGGGGGGGCCCGTACGAGCAGTACTTC.

V gene TRBV19 combines with J gene TRBJ1-2; no clear D. The V end was cut by 7 bases, the J end by 0 bases, with 9 bases between. The CDR3 sequence is 13 residues long. Germline V gives CDR1 LNHDA, CDR2 SQIVND (reference sequence). For the CDR3, the DNA is TGTGCCAGTATAAAGGGAGCTAACTATGGCTACACCTTC. It specifies CASIKGANYGYTF.

The chain couples TRBV28 to TRBJ2-1, with D tentatively TRBD1 (6 bases). The V gene lost 5 bases and the J gene lost 4 bases, with 24 bases spanning the gap. Germline assignment: CDR1 MDHEN and CDR2 SYDVKM. The CDR3 is 18 amino acids. The CDR3 region has the DNA TGTGCCAGCAGTCCCTCATCTATCGGCGGACAGTTTTACAATGAGCAGTTCTTC. Translating it yields CASSPSSIGGQFYNEQFF.

The gene calls are TRBV3-1 (or the pseudogene TRBV3-2) and TRBJ2-7, with D perhaps matching TRBD1 (5 bases). Germline CDR1 LGHDT, CDR2 YNNKEL (reference sequence). Trimming removed 1 base at V and 7 bases at J, with 14 bases between. The CDR3 covers 14 residues. CDR3 amino acids: CASSQGQGLREQYF. The CDR3 bases are TGTGCCAGCAGCCAAGGGCAGGGTTTGAGGGAGCAGTACTTC.

This chain links TRBV13 with TRBJ2-7; 13 nucleotides agree with TRBD2. The CDR3 consists of 15 residues. The germline gives CDR1 PRHDT, CDR2 FYEKMQ (reference sequence). With V trimmed by 3 bases and J by 6 bases, 5 bases remained unmatched. The CDR3 nucleotides read TGTGCCAGCAGCTTCCGGACTAGCGGGAGAACCGAGCAGTACTTC. Its protein is CASSFRTSGRTEQYF.

The rearrangement links TRBV4-1 to TRBJ1-2; 7 nucleotides match TRBD1. Trimming removed 0 bases from V and 4 bases from J; junction bases left unmatched: 11. Germline V gene sequence: CDR1 MGHRA, CDR2 YSYEKL. The length of the CDR3 is 17 residues. As DNA, the CDR3 is TGCGCCAGCAGCCAAGAAGGGACAGTCAAGGAGCGCTATGGCTACACCTTC. Protein product: CASSQEGTVKERYGYTF.

V is TRBV7-8 and J is TRBJ1-5; perhaps TRBD1 as D (6 bases). CDR3 length: 17 residues. The germline V and J ends were trimmed by 1 base and 8 bases, with 21 bases remaining between them. Germline V lookup: CDR1 SGHVS, CDR2 FQNEAQ. CDR3 residues: CASSLGRGGGTVEPQHF. DNA of the CDR3: TGTGCCAGCAGCTTAGGTCGGGGAGGGGGGACCGTGGAGCCCCAGCATTTT.

The chain carries TRBV12-3 or TRBV12-4 and TRBJ1-5; D gene unclear. Trimming stripped 3 bases from V and 7 bases from J, with 10 bases between. This CDR3 has 13 amino acids. CDR3 protein: CASSFGRYQPQHF. The CDR3 coding sequence is TGTGCCAGCAGTTTTGGCCGATACCAGCCCCAGCATTTT.

The rearrangement joins TRBV4-2 to TRBJ1-1; weak D call: TRBD1 (6 bases). There are 19 residues in the CDR3. Trimming took off 0 bases at V and 5 bases at J, with 25 bases between the two ends. Per germline, CDR1 LGHNA and CDR2 YNFKEQ. CDR3 in amino acids: CASSQDWGANRGGRTEAFF. The CDR3 DNA reads as TGTGCCAGCAGCCAAGATTGGGGGGCTAATAGGGGCGGGAGGACTGAAGCTTTCTTT.

The chain employs TRBV7-2 and TRBJ2-1, with 11 bases that match TRBD2. This CDR3 spans 17 amino acids. Trimming removed 1 base from V and 8 bases from J; junction bases left unmatched: 10. Germline loops: CDR1 SGHTA, CDR2 FQGNSA. CDR3 loop: CASSLVRTSGSGYEQFF. The CDR3 DNA follows: TGTGCCAGCAGCTTAGTCCGCACTAGCGGGAGCGGGTATGAGCAGTTCTTC. The full variable domain, with the rest looked up from reference TRBV7-2 and TRBJ2-1, is GAGVSQSPSNKVTEKGKDVELRCDPISGHTALYWYRQSLGQGLEFLIYFQGNSAPDKSGLPSDRFSAERTGGSVSTLTIQRTQQEDSAVYLCASSLVRTSGSGYEQFFGPGTRLTVL.

This chain joins TRBV15 and TRBJ1-5; D perhaps matches TRBD1 (6 bases). Germline CDR1 is LNHNV and CDR2 is YYDKDF (reference sequence). V was cut by 2 bases and J by 7 bases, with 9 bases left in between. The CDR3 covers 13 residues. CDR3 sequence (DNA): TGTGCCACCAGCAGAATACAGGGCCAGCCCCAGCATTTT. Translated: CATSRIQGQPQHF.

The chain combines TRBV7-2 with TRBJ1-2; 8 nucleotides match TRBD1. The CDR3 is made up of 15 amino acids. Trimming removed 3 bases from V and 3 bases from J; junction bases left unmatched: 6. Germline V gene data show CDR1 as SGHTA and CDR2 as FQGNSA. The CDR3 DNA reads TGTGCCAGCAGCTTTGGCAGGGGGCGAGACTATGGCTACACCTTC. This translates into CASSFGRGRDYGYTF.

On this clone: A much larger clone differs from this one at a single base, so this may be a read error. The V gene is TRBV5-6, the J gene TRBJ2-7; D is ambiguous. CDR3 length: 11 amino acids. Per germline, CDR1 SGHDT and CDR2 YYEEEE. The V end lost 3 bases, the J end lost 7 bases, and 8 bases lay between the germline ends. The CDR3 protein is CASSSTEEQYF. The CDR3 bases are TGTGCCAGCAGCTCCACGGAGGAGCAGTACTTC.

This chain connects TRBV5-4 to TRBJ1-2; 11 nucleotides match TRBD1. After removal of 4 bases from V and 8 bases from J, the junction contained 13 bases not matched to a gene. CDR1 is SGHNT, CDR2 YYREEE, per germline (reference sequence). This CDR3 has 16 amino acids. The CDR3 sequence is CASSRPGQGDSGGYTF. The CDR3 DNA is TGTGCCAGCAGCCGGCCGGGACAGGGGGATTCGGGCGGCTACACCTTC.

This chain connects TRBV7-2 to TRBJ2-1; TRBD1 might be the D (6 bases). Trimming shortened V by 1 base and J by 0 bases, and 10 bases separated the two germline ends. CDR3 length equals 16 residues. Looked up from germline, CDR1 is SGHTA and CDR2 is FQGNSA. The CDR3 spells CASSLDGTISYNEQFF. The CDR3, as DNA: TGTGCCAGCAGCTTAGACGGGACAATCTCCTACAATGAGCAGTTCTTC.

The J gene is TRBJ1-6, the V gene TRBV7-9; TRBD1 matches 7 bases. Germline assignment: CDR1 SEHNR and CDR2 FQNEAQ (reference sequence). V trimming: 5 bases; J trimming: 4 bases; junction bases outside the gene matches: 5. The CDR3 totals 15 residues. The CDR3 region is CASSPETGYNSPLHF. As DNA, the CDR3 is TGTGCCAGCAGCCCAGAGACAGGGTATAATTCACCCCTCCACTTT.